This TCR beta chain was identified in a study of T cell responses to AZD1222 COVID-19 vaccine. Second-dose intervals of approximately 4 or approximately 12 weeks were pooled. The CDR3 is 13 amino acids. The germline V and J ends were trimmed by 11 bases and 8 bases, with 16 bases remaining between them. Germline V gene lookup returns CDR1 SGHTA and CDR2 FQGNSA. With regard to this clone: What it binds is not known.

Study-wide results and caveats: A rise in Spike-specific TCR breadth and depth followed two AZD1222 doses. Donors in the cohort were predominantly white British and more often female, and clonal diversity was possibly underestimated. CD4 TCRs linked to vaccination spanned spike, dominating at 160-218 and 743-854.

Assay: immunoSEQ multiplex PCR; the TCRdb copy retains only in-frame clones and omits some. The data show just over 90,000 clones, approximately 90% seen once. The receptor was isolated from an adult who received the AZD1222 COVID-19 vaccine. J is TRBJ1-6 and V is TRBV7-2, with D uncertain. Sequencing was performed on peripheral blood, taken 28 days after the second AZD1222 dose. CDR3 in DNA: TGTGCCTCGGCTGCTATATTGGATTCACCCCTCCACTTT. Encoded protein: CASAAILDSPLHF.